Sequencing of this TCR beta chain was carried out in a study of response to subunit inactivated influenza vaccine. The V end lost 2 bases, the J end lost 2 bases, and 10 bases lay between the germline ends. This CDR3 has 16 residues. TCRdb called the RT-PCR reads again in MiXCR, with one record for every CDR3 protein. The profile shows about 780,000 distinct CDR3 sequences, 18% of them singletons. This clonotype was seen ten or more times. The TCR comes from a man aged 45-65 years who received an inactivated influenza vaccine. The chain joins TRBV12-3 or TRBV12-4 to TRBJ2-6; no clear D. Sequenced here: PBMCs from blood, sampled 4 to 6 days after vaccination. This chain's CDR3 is CASSLRGSTGANVLTF. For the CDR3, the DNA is TGTGCCAGCAGTTTAAGAGGCTCGACTGGGGCCAACGTCCTGACTTTC.